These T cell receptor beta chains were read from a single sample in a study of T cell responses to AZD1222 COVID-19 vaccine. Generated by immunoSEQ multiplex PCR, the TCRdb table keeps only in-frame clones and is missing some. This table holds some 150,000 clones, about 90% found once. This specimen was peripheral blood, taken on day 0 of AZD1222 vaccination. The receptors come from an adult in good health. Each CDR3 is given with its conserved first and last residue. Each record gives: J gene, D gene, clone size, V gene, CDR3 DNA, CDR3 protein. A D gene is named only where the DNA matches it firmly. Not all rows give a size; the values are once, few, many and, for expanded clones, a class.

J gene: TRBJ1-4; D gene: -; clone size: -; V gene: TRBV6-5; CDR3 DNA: TGTGCCAGCAGCTTACGTGGCGAAAAACTGTTTTTT; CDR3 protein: CASSLRGEKLFF
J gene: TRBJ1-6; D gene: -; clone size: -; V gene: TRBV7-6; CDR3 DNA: TGTGCCAGCAGCTTCCGCGGGGGCTCGATGACTTCACCCCTCCACTTT; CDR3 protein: CASSFRGGSMTSPLHF
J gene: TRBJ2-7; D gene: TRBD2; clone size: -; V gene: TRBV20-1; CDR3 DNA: TGCAGTGCTAGTGAGGGGACGCGGGAGACCTACGAGCAGTACTTC; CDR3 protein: CSASEGTRETYEQYF
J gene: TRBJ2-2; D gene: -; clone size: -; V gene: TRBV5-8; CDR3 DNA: TGTGCCAGCAGCTTGGTGAACACCGGGGAGCTGTTTTTT; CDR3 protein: CASSLVNTGELFF
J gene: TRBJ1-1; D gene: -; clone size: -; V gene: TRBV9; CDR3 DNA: TGTGCCAGCAGCGTAGGTACTAACACTGAAGCTTTCTTT; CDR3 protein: CASSVGTNTEAFF
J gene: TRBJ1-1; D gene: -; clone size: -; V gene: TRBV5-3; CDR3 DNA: TGTGCCAGAAGCTTGGGCCCGCCGAACACTGAAGCTTTCTTT; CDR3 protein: CARSLGPPNTEAFF
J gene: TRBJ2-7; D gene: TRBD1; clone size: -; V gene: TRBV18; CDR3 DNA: TGTGCCAGCTCCCTTCGGACAGGGAGCTCCTACGAGCAGTACTTC; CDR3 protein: CASSLRTGSSYEQYF
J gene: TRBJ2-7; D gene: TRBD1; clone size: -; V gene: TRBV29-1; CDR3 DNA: TGCAGCGTTCAGTTCCCGGGACAGGGACCCTACGAGCAGTACTTC; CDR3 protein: CSVQFPGQGPYEQYF
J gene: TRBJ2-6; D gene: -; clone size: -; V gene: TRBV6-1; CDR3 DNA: TGTGCCAGCAGTGAAATGGTCTCTGGGGCCAACGTCCTGACTTTC; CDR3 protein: CASSEMVSGANVLTF
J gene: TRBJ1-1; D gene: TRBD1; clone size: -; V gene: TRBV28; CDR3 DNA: TGTGCCAGCAGCCCTCGTATCGACAGGGGCGCCAACACTGAAGCTTTCTTT; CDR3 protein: CASSPRIDRGANTEAFF
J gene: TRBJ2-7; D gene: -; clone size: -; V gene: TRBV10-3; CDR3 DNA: TGTGCCATCAGTGTAGGAGGGATCAACGAGCAGTACTTC; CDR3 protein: CAISVGGINEQYF
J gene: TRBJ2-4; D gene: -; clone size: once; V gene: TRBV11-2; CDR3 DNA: TGTGCCAGCAGCTTAACGACGGACATAGAATTAGCCAAAAACATTCAGTACTTC; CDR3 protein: CASSLTTDIELAKNIQYF
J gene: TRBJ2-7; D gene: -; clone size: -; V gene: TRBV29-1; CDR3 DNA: TGCAGCGTTGCGGAACAGGGTAGGACCTACGAGCAGTACTTC; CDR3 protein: CSVAEQGRTYEQYF
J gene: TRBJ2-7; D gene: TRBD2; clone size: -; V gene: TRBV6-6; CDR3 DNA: TGTGCCAGCAGTTACTCGGGTAGCGGGAGGATCTACGAGCAGTACTTC; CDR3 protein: CASSYSGSGRIYEQYF
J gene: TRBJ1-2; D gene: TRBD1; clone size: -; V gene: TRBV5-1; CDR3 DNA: TGCGCCAGCAGCTTGGAGGGACAGGGTTTGAGTGGCTACACCTTC; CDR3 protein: CASSLEGQGLSGYTF
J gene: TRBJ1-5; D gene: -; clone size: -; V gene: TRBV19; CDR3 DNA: TGTGCCAGTACTTTGATAGGGAGCAATCAGCCCCAGCATTTT; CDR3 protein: CASTLIGSNQPQHF
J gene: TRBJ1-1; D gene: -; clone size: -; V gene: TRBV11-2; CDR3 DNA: TGTGCCAGCAGCACCACGGGGAGCACTGAAGCTTTCTTT; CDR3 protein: CASSTTGSTEAFF
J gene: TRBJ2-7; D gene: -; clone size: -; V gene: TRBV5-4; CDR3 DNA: TGTGCCAGCAGCTTGGGGACATACGAGCAGTACTTC; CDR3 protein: CASSLGTYEQYF
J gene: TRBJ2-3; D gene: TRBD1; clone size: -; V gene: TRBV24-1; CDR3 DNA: TGTGCCACCAGTGATCGACAGGGGGTCGTAACAGATACGCAGTATTTT; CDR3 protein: CATSDRQGVVTDTQYF
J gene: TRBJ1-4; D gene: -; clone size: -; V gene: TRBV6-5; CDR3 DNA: TGTGCCAGCAGGGCCCGGTCAGGGCTTGCTGAAAAACTGTTTTTT; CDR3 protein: CASRARSGLAEKLFF
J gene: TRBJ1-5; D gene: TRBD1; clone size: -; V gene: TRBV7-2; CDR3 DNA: TGTGCCAGCAGCCCTGCCAGGGGGGGCAATCAGCCCCAGCATTTT; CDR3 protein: CASSPARGGNQPQHF
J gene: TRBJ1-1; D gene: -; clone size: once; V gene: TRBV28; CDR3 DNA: TGTGCCAGCAGGCGACTTTTGGAAAACACTGAAGCTTTCTTT; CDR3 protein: CASRRLLENTEAFF
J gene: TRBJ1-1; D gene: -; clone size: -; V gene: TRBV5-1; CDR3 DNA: TGCGCCAGCAGCTTGAAACTAAGCACGGGCACTGAAGCTTTCTTT; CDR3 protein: CASSLKLSTGTEAFF
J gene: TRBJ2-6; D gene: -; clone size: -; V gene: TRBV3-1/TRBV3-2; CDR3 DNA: TGTGCCAGCAGCCAAGGACAGTACTTCTCTGGGGCCAACGTCCTGACTTTC; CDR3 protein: CASSQGQYFSGANVLTF
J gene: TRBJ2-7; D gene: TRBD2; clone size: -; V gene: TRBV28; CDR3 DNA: TGTGCCAGCAGTTTAAAGGGGAGGGAGCTGTCCGAGCAGTACTTC; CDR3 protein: CASSLKGRELSEQYF
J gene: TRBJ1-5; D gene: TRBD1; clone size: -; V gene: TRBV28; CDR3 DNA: TGTGCCAGCAGTTTGAGACGGGGACAGGGGGCCTCTGTTCAGCCCCAGCATTTT; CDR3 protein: CASSLRRGQGASVQPQHF
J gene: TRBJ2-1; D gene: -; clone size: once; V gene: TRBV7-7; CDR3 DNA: TGTGCTAGCAGCCGAGGACAGCTCTCCTACAATGAGCAGTTCTTC; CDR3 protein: CASSRGQLSYNEQFF
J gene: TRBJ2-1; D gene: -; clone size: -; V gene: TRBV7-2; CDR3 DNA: TGTGCCAGCAGCTTAGGACCGAGCAATGAGCAGTTCTTC; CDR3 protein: CASSLGPSNEQFF
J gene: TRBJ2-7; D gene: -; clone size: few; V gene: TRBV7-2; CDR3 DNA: TGTGCCAGCAGCTTAGGGGCCGGGTACGAGCAGTACTTC; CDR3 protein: CASSLGAGYEQYF
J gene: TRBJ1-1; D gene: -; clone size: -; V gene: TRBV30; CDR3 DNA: TGTGCCTGGAGTGTATCCACTGAAGCTTTCTTT; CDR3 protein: CAWSVSTEAFF
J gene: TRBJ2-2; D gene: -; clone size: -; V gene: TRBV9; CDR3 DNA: TGTGCCAGCAGCTTACTAGCTACAAAAATCACCGGGGAGCTGTTTTTT; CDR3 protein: CASSLLATKITGELFF
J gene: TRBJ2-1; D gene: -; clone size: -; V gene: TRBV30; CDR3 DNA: TGTGCCTGGAGTGTAGGGCAGGAATGGGATGAGCAGTTCTTC; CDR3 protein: CAWSVGQEWDEQFF
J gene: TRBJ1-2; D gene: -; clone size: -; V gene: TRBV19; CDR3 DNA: TGTGCCAGTAGTATAGAACGCTATGGCTACACCTTC; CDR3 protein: CASSIERYGYTF
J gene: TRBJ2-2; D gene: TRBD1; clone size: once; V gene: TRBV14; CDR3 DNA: TGTGCCAGCAGTCTAGACAGGGCCACCGGGGAGCTGTTTTTT; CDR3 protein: CASSLDRATGELFF
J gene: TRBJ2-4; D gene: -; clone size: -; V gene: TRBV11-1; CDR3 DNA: TGTGCCAGCAGCTCCGGCAGAAAAAACATTCAGTACTTC; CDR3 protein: CASSSGRKNIQYF
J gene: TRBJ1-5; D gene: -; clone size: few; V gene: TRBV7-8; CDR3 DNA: TGTGCCAGCAGCCCCCGTCTGTGGGCAGACACCCGAAATCAGCCCCAGCATTTT; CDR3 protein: CASSPRLWADTRNQPQHF
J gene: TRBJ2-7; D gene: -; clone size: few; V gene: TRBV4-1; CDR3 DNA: TGCGCCAGCAGCCCCGCTCAACACCTCGGGAACACATACGAGCAGTACTTC; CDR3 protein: CASSPAQHLGNTYEQYF
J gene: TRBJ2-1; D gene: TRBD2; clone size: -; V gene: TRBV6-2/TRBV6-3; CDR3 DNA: TGTGCCAGCAGCCCTGGACTAGCGGGATATAGCTCCTACAATGAGCAGTTCTTC; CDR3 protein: CASSPGLAGYSSYNEQFF
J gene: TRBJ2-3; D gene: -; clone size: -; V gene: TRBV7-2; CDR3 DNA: TGTGCCAGCAGCTCTGGGTCCGCAGGTACGCAGTATTTT; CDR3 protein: CASSSGSAGTQYF
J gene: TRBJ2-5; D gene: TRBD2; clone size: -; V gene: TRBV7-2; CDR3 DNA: TGTGCCAGCAGCTTTGCGGGGGGGTACCAAGAGACCCAGTACTTC; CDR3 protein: CASSFAGGYQETQYF
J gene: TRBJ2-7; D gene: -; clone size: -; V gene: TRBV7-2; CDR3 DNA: TGTGCCAGCAGCTTAGCGCGAGCGGGTACCTACGAGCAGTACTTC; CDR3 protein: CASSLARAGTYEQYF
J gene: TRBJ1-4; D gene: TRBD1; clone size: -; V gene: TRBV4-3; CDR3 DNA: TGCGCCAGCAGCCAAGATACGATCAGGGGGGAAAAACTGTTTTTT; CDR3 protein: CASSQDTIRGEKLFF
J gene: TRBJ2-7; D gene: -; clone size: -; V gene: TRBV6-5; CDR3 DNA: TGTGCCAGCAGCGCCCGGGACATCTCCTACGAGCAGTACTTC; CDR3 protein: CASSARDISYEQYF
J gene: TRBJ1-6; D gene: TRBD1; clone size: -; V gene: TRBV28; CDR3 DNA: TGTGCCAGCGGGACAGGGGGATATTCACCCCTCCACTTT; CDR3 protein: CASGTGGYSPLHF
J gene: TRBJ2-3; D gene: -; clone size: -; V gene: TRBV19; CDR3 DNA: TGTGCCAGTGGGGGCGGGCTGGGCACAGATACGCAGTATTTT; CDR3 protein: CASGGGLGTDTQYF
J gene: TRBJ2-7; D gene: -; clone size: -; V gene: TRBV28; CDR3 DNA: TGTGCCAGCAAGGAATCGCTCGGCGAGCAGTACTTC; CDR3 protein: CASKESLGEQYF
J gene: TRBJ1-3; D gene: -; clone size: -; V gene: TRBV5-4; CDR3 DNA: TGTGCCAGCAGCTCGTATGGTAACACCATATATTTT; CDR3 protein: CASSSYGNTIYF
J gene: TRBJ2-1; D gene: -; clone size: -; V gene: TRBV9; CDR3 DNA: TGTGCCAGCAGCCCCCGGGACCTCTCCTACAATGAGCAGTTCTTC; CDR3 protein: CASSPRDLSYNEQFF
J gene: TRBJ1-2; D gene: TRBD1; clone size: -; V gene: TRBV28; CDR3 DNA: TGTGCCAGCAGTACTCCCGGACAGGACAACTATGGCTACACCTTC; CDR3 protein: CASSTPGQDNYGYTF
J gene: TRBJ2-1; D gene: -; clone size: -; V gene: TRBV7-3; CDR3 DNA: TGTGCCAGCAGCTTAACAGGGAGCTCCTACAATGAGCAGTTCTTC; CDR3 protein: CASSLTGSSYNEQFF
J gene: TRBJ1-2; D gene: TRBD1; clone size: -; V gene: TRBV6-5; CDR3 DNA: TGTGCCAGCAGTTACTCGACAGGGGGGATATTTGGCTACACCTTC; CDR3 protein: CASSYSTGGIFGYTF
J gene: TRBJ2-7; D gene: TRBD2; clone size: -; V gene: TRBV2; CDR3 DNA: TGTGCCAGCAGGGTAACTAGCGGTCCCCTGGGTGAGCAGTACTTC; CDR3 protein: CASRVTSGPLGEQYF
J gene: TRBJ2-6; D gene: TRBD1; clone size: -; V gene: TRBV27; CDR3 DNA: TGTGCCAGCAGTGTAGGGGGACAGGGGATGGCTGGGGCCAACGTCCTGACTTTC; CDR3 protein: CASSVGGQGMAGANVLTF
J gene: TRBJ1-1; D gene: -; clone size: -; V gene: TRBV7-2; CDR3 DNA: TGTGCCAGCAGCCCCTTGGGGGGGAACACTGAAGCTTTCTTT; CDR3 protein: CASSPLGGNTEAFF
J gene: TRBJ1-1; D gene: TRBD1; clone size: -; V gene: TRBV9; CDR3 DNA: TGTGCCAGCAGCCCCCACGGACAGGGGGGGAATGAAGCTTTCTTT; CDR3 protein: CASSPHGQGGNEAFF
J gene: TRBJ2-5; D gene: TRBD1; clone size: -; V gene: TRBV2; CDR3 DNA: TGTGCCAGCAGCAGACAGGGAACGAAAGAGACCCAGTACTTC; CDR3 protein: CASSRQGTKETQYF
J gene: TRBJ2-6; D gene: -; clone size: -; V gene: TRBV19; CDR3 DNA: TGTGCCAGTAGTTCCGGGGGCTCTGGGGCCAACGTCCTGACTTTC; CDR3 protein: CASSSGGSGANVLTF
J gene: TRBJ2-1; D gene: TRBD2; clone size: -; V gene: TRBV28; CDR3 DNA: TGTGCCAGCAGGGGGACTAGCGGGAGTAGGGCCAACAATGAGCAGTTCTTC; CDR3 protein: CASRGTSGSRANNEQFF